A selection of T cell receptor beta chains follows, all from one sample in a study of T-cell reconstitution after alpha-beta-depleted transplantation in children. TCRdb itself ran the PCR reads through MiXCR, one entry per CDR3 protein. The sample includes 150,000 to 250,000 distinct CDR3 sequences, less than 15% of them seen just once. The source was PBMCs from the stem cell graft donor, collected from the stem cell graft. The receptor set was obtained from a human donor who donated a stem cell graft to a child with acute lymphoblastic leukemia. The CDR3 runs from the conserved cysteine through the conserved F or W. Each record gives: D gene, V gene, clone size, J gene, CDR3 protein, CDR3 DNA. The D gene is left open where the match is weak. Not every row has a clone size; where given, it reads once, few, many or a size class.

D: -; V: TRBV18; size: -; J: TRBJ2-5; CDR3: CASSPQGRETQYF; DNA: TGTGCCAGCTCACCACAGGGGAGAGAGACCCAGTACTTC
D: TRBD2; V: TRBV5-1; size: -; J: TRBJ2-7; CDR3: CASSFISGARGEQYF; DNA: TGCGCCAGCAGCTTTATTAGCGGGGCTCGTGGCGAGCAGTACTTC
D: TRBD2; V: TRBV3-1; size: -; J: TRBJ2-2; CDR3: CASSQVGPSGGNTGELFF; DNA: TGTGCCAGCAGCCAAGTCGGGCCTAGCGGGGGGAACACCGGGGAGCTGTTTTTT
D: TRBD2; V: TRBV2; size: -; J: TRBJ2-1; CDR3: CASSRGLAGAGNEQFF; DNA: TGTGCCAGCAGTAGGGGACTAGCGGGGGCGGGCAATGAGCAGTTCTTC
D: -; V: TRBV6-1; size: many; J: TRBJ2-1; CDR3: CASSPRTSLNEQFF; DNA: TGTGCCAGCAGTCCTCGGACATCGCTGAATGAGCAGTTCTTC
D: -; V: TRBV5-1; size: few; J: TRBJ1-1; CDR3: CASSLTGTGYTEAFF; DNA: TGCGCCAGCAGCTTAACCGGGACGGGGTACACTGAAGCTTTCTTT
D: -; V: TRBV4-2; size: many; J: TRBJ2-7; CDR3: CASTAGSLYEQYF; DNA: TGTGCCAGCACGGCGGGAAGTCTCTACGAGCAGTACTTC
D: -; V: TRBV5-1; size: many; J: TRBJ2-4; CDR3: CASSPEGLENIQYF; DNA: TGCGCCAGCAGCCCGGAGGGCCTAGAAAACATTCAGTACTTC
D: -; V: TRBV20-1; size: many; J: TRBJ2-1; CDR3: CSATGAGQFF; DNA: TGCAGTGCCACCGGGGCGGGTCAGTTCTTC
D: -; V: TRBV12-3/TRBV12-4; size: many; J: TRBJ1-3; CDR3: CASSFYGVQNLGSGDYGNTIYF; DNA: TGTGCCAGCAGTTTTTATGGAGTCCAAAACCTCGGGTCGGGGGATTATGGAAACACCATATATTTT
D: -; V: TRBV30; size: few; J: TRBJ1-2; CDR3: CAWSPTVRLTGLYGYTF; DNA: TGTGCCTGGAGTCCTACGGTCCGCTTGACAGGACTCTATGGCTACACCTTC
D: -; V: TRBV10-3; size: many; J: TRBJ1-5; CDR3: CAISESYDSYSNQPQHF; DNA: TGTGCCATCAGTGAGTCCTATGACAGTTATAGCAATCAGCCCCAGCATTTT
D: TRBD2; V: TRBV10-3; size: many; J: TRBJ2-4; CDR3: CAISASAGLTKNIQYF; DNA: TGTGCCATCAGTGCGTCAGCGGGACTTACCAAAAACATTCAGTACTTC
D: TRBD2; V: TRBV20-1; size: many; J: TRBJ2-7; CDR3: CSAPGGRGSYEQYF; DNA: TGCAGTGCACCCGGCGGGAGAGGATCCTACGAGCAGTACTTC
D: TRBD2; V: TRBV7-9; size: -; J: TRBJ2-7; CDR3: CASSLGLAGIYEQYF; DNA: TGTGCCAGCAGCTTGGGACTAGCGGGAATTTACGAGCAGTACTTC
D: TRBD1; V: TRBV12-3/TRBV12-4; size: -; J: TRBJ1-1; CDR3: CASSRDRGVPEAFF; DNA: TGTGCCAGCAGTAGGGACAGGGGAGTCCCTGAAGCTTTCTTT
D: -; V: TRBV5-1; size: many; J: TRBJ2-3; CDR3: CASNDVSTDTQYF; DNA: TGCGCCAGCAACGACGTAAGCACAGATACGCAGTATTTT
D: TRBD2; V: TRBV20-1; size: many; J: TRBJ2-5; CDR3: CSAREGGGSRETQYF; DNA: TGCAGTGCTAGAGAGGGTGGCGGGAGTCGAGAGACCCAGTACTTC